These T cell receptor beta chains were read from a single sample in a study of shared clonotypes between healthy human individuals. Using immunoSEQ multiplex PCR, the repertoire was profiled, and TCRdb retains in-frame clones only, with some absent. The sample yields 1,100,000 or so clones, approximately 78% seen once. Sequenced: memory CD4+ T cells from PBMCs. These TCRs come from a man in his late teens or twenties in good health. Some clones in this sample may be carry-over from other donors' samples. Each CDR3 is given with its conserved first and last residue. D genes are given only for firm matches. Not every row has a clone size; where given, it reads once, few, many or a size class.

V,D,size,J,DNA,CDR3
TRBV9,.,.,TRBJ2-3,TGTGCCAGCAGCGGCCCTTCGGTGGGTGCGCAGTATTTT,CASSGPSVGAQYF
TRBV6-5,.,.,TRBJ1-2,TGTGCCAGCCTGACCCTTAACTATGGCTACACCTTC,CASLTLNYGYTF
TRBV28,.,.,TRBJ1-1,TGTGCCAGCAGTTTAACGGACACAACTGAAGCTTTCTTT,CASSLTDTTEAFF
TRBV19,.,few,TRBJ1-1,TGTGCCAGTAGCCAGAGAAACACTGAAGCTTTCTTT,CASSQRNTEAFF
TRBV11-2,.,.,TRBJ1-2,TGTGCCAGCAGCCTAGGTGGGCCGGGGAGAGATGGCTACACCTTC,CASSLGGPGRDGYTF
TRBV25-1,.,.,TRBJ2-1,TGTGCCAGCAGTGATACCTTGGGCGGGGACAATGAGCAGTTCTTC,CASSDTLGGDNEQFF
TRBV5-1,.,.,TRBJ1-1,TGCGCCAGCAGCTTTTTGACGGGGAACACTGAAGCTTTCTTT,CASSFLTGNTEAFF
TRBV29-1,.,.,TRBJ2-4,TGCAGCGTTGCAGGGGGGCAGGCCAAAAACATTCAGTACTTC,CSVAGGQAKNIQYF
TRBV4-2,.,.,TRBJ2-7,TGTGCCAGCAGCCAGACCGGGACGGGTACCTACGAGCAGTACTTC,CASSQTGTGTYEQYF
TRBV6-1,TRBD1,.,TRBJ1-4,TGTGCCAGCAGTGGACGGGACAGATCCGCAACTAATGAAAAACTGTTTTTT,CASSGRDRSATNEKLFF
TRBV5-1,.,many,TRBJ2-2,TGCGCCAGCAGCTTGCGGGCTAGCAACACCGGGGAGCTGTTTTTT,CASSLRASNTGELFF
TRBV4-2,TRBD2,.,TRBJ2-5,TGTGCCAGCAGCCAGGGTGGGACTAGCGAAGAGACCCAGTACTTC,CASSQGGTSEETQYF
TRBV5-6,.,few,TRBJ1-5,TGTGCCAGCAACTACAGGGGCAATCAGCCCCAGCATTTT,CASNYRGNQPQHF
TRBV11-1,TRBD2,.,TRBJ2-5,TGTGCCAGCAGCTTCGGCGGGAGTCGCGAGACCCAGTACTTC,CASSFGGSRETQYF
TRBV2,.,few,TRBJ2-7,TGTGCCAGCAGTGACCGTTCTACATTCTCCTACGAGCAGTACTTC,CASSDRSTFSYEQYF
TRBV28,.,.,TRBJ1-1,TGTGCCAGCAGTTTGAGGGGGGCGGATAGCACTGAAGCTTTCTTT,CASSLRGADSTEAFF